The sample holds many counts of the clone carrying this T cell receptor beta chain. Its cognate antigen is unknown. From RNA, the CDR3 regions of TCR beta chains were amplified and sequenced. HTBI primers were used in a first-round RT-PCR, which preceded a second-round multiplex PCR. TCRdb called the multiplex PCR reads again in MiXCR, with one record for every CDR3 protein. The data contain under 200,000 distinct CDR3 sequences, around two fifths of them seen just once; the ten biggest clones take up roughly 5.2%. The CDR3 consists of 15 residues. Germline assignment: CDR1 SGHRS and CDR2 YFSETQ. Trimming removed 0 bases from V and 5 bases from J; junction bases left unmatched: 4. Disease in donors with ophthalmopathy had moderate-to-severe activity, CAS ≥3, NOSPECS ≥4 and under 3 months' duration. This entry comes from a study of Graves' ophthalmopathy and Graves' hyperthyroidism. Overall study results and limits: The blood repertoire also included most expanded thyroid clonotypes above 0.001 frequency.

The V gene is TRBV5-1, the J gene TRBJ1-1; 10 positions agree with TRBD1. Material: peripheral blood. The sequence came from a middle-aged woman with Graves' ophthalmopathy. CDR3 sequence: CASSLGDRGGTEAFF. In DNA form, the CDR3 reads TGCGCCAGCAGCTTGGGGGACAGGGGAGGAACTGAAGCTTTCTTT.